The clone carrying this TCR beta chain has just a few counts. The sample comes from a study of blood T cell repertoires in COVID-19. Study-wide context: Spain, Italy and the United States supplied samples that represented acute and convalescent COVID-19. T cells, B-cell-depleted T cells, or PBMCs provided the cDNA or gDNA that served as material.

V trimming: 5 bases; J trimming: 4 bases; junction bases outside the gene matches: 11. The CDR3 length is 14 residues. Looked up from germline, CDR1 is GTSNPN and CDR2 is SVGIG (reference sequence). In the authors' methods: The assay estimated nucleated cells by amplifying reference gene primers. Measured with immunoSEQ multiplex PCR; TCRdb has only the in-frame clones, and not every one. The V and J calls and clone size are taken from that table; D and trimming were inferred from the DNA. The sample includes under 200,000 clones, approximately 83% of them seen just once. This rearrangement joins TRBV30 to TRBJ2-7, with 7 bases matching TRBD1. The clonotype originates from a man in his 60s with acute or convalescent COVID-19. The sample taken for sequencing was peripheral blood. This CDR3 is CAWATGTVRYEQYF. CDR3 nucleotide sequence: TGTGCCTGGGCCACCGGGACAGTGAGGTACGAGCAGTACTTC.